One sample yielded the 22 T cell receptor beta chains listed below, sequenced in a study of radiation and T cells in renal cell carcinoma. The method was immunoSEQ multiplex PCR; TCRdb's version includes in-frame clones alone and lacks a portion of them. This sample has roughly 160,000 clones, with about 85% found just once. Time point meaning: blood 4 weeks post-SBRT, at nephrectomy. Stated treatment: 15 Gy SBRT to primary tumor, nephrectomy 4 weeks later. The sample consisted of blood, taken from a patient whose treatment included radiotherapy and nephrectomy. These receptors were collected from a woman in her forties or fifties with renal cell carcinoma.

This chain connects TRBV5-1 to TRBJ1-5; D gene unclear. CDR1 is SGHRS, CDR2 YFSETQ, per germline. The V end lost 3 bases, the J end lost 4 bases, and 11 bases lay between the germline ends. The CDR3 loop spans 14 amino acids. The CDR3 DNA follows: TGCGCCAGCAGCTCCGGCCATGGGAATCAGCCCCAGCATTTT. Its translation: CASSSGHGNQPQHF. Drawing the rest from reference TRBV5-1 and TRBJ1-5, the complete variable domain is KAGVTQTPRYLIKTRGQQVTLSCSPISGHRSVSWYQQTPGQGLQFLFEYFSETQRNKGNFPGRFSGRQFSNSRSEMNVSTLELGDSALYLCASSSGHGNQPQHFGDGTRLSIL.

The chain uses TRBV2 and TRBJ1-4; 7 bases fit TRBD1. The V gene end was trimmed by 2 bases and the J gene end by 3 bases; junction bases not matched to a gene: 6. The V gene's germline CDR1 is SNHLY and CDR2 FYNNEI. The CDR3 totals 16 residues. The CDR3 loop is CASSELDRAANEKLFF. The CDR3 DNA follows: TGTGCCAGCAGTGAACTAGACAGGGCTGCTAATGAAAAACTGTTTTTT.

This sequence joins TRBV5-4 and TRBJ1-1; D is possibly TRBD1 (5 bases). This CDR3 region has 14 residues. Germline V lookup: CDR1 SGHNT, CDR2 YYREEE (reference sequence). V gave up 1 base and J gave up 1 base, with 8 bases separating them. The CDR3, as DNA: TGTGCCAGCAGCTTGAAGCAGGGGAACACTGAAGCTTTCTTT. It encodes CASSLKQGNTEAFF.

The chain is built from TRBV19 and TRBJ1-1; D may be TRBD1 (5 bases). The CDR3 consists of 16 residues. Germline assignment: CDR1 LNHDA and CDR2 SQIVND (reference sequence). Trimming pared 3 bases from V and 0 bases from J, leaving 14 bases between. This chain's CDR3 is CASSMGVRVLNTEAFF. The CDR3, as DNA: TGTGCCAGTAGTATGGGGGTAAGAGTCCTGAACACTGAAGCTTTCTTT. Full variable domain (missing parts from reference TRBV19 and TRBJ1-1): DGGITQSPKYLFRKEGQNVTLSCEQNLNHDAMYWYRQDPGQGLRLIYYSQIVNDFQKGDIAEGYSVSREKKESFPLTVTSAQKNPTAFYLCASSMGVRVLNTEAFFGQGTRLTVV.

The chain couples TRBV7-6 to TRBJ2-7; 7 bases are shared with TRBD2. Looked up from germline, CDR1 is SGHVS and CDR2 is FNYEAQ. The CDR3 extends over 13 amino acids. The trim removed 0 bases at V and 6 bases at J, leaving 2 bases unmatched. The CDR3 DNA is TGTGCCAGCAGCTTAGCGTGGGAGGGCGAGCAGTACTTC. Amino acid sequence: CASSLAWEGEQYF.

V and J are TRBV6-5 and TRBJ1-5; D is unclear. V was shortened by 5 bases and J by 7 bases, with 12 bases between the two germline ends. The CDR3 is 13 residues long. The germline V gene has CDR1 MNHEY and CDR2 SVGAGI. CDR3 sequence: CASSGEGLQPQHF. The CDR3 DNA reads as TGTGCCAGCAGTGGGGAGGGTTTACAGCCCCAGCATTTT.

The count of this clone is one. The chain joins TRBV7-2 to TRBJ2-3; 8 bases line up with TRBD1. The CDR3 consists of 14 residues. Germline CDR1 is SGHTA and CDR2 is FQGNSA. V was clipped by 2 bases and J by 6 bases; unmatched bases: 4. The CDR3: CASSLSGGLDTQYF. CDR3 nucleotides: TGTGCCAGCAGCTTATCAGGGGGCCTGGATACGCAGTATTTT.

CDR3 bases: TGTGCCAGCAGCCAAATAAACCCGGGACAGGGGATTTATGGCTACACCTTC. The encoded protein is CASSQINPGQGIYGYTF. V and J are TRBV4-2 and TRBJ1-2; 10 nucleotides agree with TRBD1. V lost 2 bases and J lost 5; bases outside the gene matches: 11. Germline loops: CDR1 LGHNA, CDR2 YNFKEQ. CDR3 size: 17 residues.

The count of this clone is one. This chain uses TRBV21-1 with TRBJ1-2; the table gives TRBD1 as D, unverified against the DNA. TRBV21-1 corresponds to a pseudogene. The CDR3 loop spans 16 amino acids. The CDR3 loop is CASSKGVEGAGYGYTF. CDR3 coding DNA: TGTGCCAGCAGCAAAGGTGTCGAGGGGGCGGGCTATGGCTACACCTTC.

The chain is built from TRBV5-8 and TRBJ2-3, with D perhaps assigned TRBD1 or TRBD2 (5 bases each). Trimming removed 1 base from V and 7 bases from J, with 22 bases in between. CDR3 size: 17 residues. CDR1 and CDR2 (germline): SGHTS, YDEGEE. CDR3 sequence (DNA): TGTGCCAGCAGCTTGCTATTTTCAGGGTCGGGGCCAAATACGCAGTATTTT. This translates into CASSLLFSGSGPNTQYF.

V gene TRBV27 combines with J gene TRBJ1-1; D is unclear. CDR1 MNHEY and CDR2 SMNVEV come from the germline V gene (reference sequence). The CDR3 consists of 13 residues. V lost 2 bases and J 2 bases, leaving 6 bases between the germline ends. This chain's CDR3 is CASSLRENTEAFF. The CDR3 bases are TGTGCCAGCAGTTTAAGGGAAAACACTGAAGCTTTCTTT.

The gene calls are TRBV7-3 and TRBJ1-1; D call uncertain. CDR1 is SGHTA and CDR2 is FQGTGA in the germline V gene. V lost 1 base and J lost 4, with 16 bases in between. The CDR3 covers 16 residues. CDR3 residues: CASSLNSPAIGTEAFF. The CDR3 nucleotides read TGTGCCAGCAGCTTAAATTCCCCGGCGATCGGCACTGAAGCTTTCTTT. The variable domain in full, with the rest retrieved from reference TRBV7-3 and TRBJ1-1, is GAGVSQTPSNKVTEKGKYVELRCDPISGHTALYWYRQSLGQGPEFLIYFQGTGAADDSGLPNDRFFAVRPEGSVSTLKIQRTERGDSAVYLCASSLNSPAIGTEAFFGQGTRLTVV.

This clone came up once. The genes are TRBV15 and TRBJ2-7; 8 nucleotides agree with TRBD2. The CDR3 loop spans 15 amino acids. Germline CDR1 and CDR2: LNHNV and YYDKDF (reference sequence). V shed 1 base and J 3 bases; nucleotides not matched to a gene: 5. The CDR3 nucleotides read TGTGCCACCAGCAGAGGGCGGGAGGCAGTCTACGAGCAGTACTTC. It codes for CATSRGREAVYEQYF.

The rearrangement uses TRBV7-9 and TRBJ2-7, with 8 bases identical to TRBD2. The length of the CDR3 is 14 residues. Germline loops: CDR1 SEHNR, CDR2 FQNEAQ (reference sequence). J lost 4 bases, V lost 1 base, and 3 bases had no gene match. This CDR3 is CASSLDGGAYEQYF. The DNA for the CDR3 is TGTGCCAGCAGCTTAGACGGGGGGGCTTACGAGCAGTACTTC.

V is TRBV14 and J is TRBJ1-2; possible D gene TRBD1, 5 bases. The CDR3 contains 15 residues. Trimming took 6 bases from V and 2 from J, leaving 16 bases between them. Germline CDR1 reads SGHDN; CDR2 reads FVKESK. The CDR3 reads CASRPGASVNYGYTF. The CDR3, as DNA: TGTGCCAGCAGACCCGGGGCCAGCGTCAACTATGGCTACACCTTC.

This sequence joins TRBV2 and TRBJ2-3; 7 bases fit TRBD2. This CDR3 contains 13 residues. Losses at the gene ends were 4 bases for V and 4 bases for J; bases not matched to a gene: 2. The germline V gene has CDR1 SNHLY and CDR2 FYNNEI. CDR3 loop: CASSVGGADTQYF. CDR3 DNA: TGTGCCAGCAGTGTGGGGGGGGCAGATACGCAGTATTTT.

CDR3 DNA sequence: TGTGCCAGCAGCCTTGGATCAAGGGGACAGACTGAAGCTTTCTTT. This sequence encodes CASSLGSRGQTEAFF. The gene calls are TRBV11-1 and TRBJ1-1; TRBD1 aligns across 7 bases. Germline V CDR1 and CDR2: SGHAT, FQDESV (reference sequence). J gave up 5 bases and V 5 bases, and 11 bases lay outside the gene matches. The CDR3 length is 15 residues. The whole variable domain, filled in from reference TRBV11-1 and TRBJ1-1, reads EAEVAQSPRYKITEKSQAVAFWCDPISGHATLYWYRQILGQGPELLVQFQDESVVDDSQLPKDRFSAERLKGVDSTLKIQPAELGDSAMYLCASSLGSRGQTEAFFGQGTRLTVV.

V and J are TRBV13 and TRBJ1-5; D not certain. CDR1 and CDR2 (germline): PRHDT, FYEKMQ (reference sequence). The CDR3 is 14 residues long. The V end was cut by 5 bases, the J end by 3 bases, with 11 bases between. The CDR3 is CASSLYGDNQPQHF. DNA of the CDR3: TGTGCCAGCAGCCTATACGGAGACAATCAGCCCCAGCATTTT.

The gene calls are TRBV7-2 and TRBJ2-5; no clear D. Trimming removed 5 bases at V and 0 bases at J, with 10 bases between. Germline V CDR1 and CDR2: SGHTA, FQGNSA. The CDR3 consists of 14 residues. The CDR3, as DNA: TGTGCCAGCAGCCTCCTTGGACACCAAGAGACCCAGTACTTC. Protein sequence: CASSLLGHQETQYF.

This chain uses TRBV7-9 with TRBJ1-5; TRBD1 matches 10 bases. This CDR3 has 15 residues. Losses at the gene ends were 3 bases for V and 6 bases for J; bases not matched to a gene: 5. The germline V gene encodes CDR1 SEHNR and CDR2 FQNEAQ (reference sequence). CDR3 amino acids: CASSLDRGYGQPQHF. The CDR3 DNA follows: TGTGCCAGCAGCTTGGACAGGGGGTACGGTCAGCCCCAGCATTTT.

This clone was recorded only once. In DNA form, the CDR3 reads TGCGCCAGCAACCCAGGGGGTTCGAGGGCGGGCACTGAAGCTTTCTTT. Its translation is CASNPGGSRAGTEAFF. The rearrangement uses TRBV5-1 and TRBJ1-1; 7 bases fit TRBD1. V lost 6 bases and J lost 4; bases outside the gene matches: 15. The CDR3 loop spans 16 amino acids. CDR1 is SGHRS, CDR2 YFSETQ, per germline. Filled out from reference TRBV5-1 and TRBJ1-1, the complete variable domain reads KAGVTQTPRYLIKTRGQQVTLSCSPISGHRSVSWYQQTPGQGLQFLFEYFSETQRNKGNFPGRFSGRQFSNSRSEMNVSTLELGDSALYLCASNPGGSRAGTEAFFGQGTRLTVV.

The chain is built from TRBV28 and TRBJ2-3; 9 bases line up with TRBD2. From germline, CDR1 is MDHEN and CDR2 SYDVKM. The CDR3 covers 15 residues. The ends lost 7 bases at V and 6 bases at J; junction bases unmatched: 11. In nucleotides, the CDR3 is TGTGCCAGCACGGGGCGGGGGGGCGATTCGGATACGCAGTATTTT. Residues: CASTGRGGDSDTQYF.